Below, 5 T cell receptor beta chains from the same sample are listed, as sequenced in a study of molecular identifiers for immune sequencing clone quantification. TCRdb reprocessed the PCR reads with MiXCR, giving one entry per CDR3 protein. The sample has nearly 650,000 distinct CDR3 sequences; roughly 27% are singletons. The sequencing input was naive CD8+ T cells from blood, with Jurkat cell RNA spiked in. Specified subset: FACS-sorted CD8+CD4-CCR7+CD45RA+ naive T cells. The receptors were sampled from a human donor in good health. Some libraries in this study had Jurkat cell RNA spiked in.

The sample holds a few counts of this clonotype. One end of the junction varies from germline; a read error may be responsible. V gene TRBV5-1 combines with J gene TRBJ2-7; D gene unclear. The germline V gene encodes CDR1 SGHRS and CDR2 YFSETQ. The CDR3 extends over 12 amino acids. In DNA form, the CDR3 reads TGCGCCAGCAGCTTGGACTCCTGCGAGCAGTACTTC. It encodes CASSLDSCEQYF.

This clonotype was counted many times. CDR3 sequence reads: CASTLLGELWTQYF. The CDR3 DNA follows: TGTGCCAGCACCCTACTCGGGGAGTTGTGGACCCAGTACTTC. The chain recombines TRBV6-6 with TRBJ2-5, with D maybe TRBD2 (5 bases). Germline assignment: CDR1 MNHNY and CDR2 SVGAGI (reference sequence). Trimming left V 7 bases short and J 7 bases short, with 19 bases between. This CDR3 has 14 residues.

Remarks on this clonotype: A clone one base away is much larger, so this may be a read error. V gene TRBV24-1 combines with J gene TRBJ2-2; D could derive from TRBD1 or TRBD2 (5 bases each). The germline CDR1 and CDR2 sequences are KGHDR and SFDVKD. CDR3 length: 14 amino acids. The CDR3 DNA is TGTGCCACCAGTACGACAGCGAACACCGGGGCGCTGTTTTTT. Amino acid sequence: CATSTTANTGALFF.

This clonotype appeared many times. The chain carries TRBV19 and TRBJ2-1; TRBD1 matches at 7 bases. The CDR3 has 15 amino acids. Germline assignment: CDR1 LNHDA and CDR2 SQIVND (reference sequence). The J segment lost 4 bases and the V segment lost 5 bases, leaving 8 bases of the junction unmatched. CDR3 nucleotide sequence: TGTGCCAGTAGTCCTCCTGGGACAGCTTACAATGAGCAGTTCTTC. It translates to CASSPPGTAYNEQFF.

At least ten counts were recorded for this clonotype. This chain connects TRBV4-3 to TRBJ2-3, with a possible D match to TRBD1 (6 bases). This CDR3 comprises 17 residues. V lost 3 bases and J 3 bases, leaving 19 bases between the germline ends. Germline V gene data show CDR1 as LGHNA and CDR2 as YSLEER. The CDR3 loop reads CASSQEMGQGWTDTQYF. The CDR3, as DNA: TGCGCCAGCAGCCAGGAGATGGGGCAGGGGTGGACAGATACGCAGTATTTT.